The present entry profiles one T cell receptor beta chain with its context. This sample is part of a study of blood T cell repertoires in COVID-19. In the study overall: Acute and convalescent COVID-19 specimens originated in the United States, Italy and Spain. Sample material is recorded as cDNA or gDNA derived from T cells, B-cell-depleted T cells, or PBMCs.

Original processing methods: Reference gene primer amplification in the assay estimated nucleated cell counts. TCRdb's copy holds only in-frame clones and misses some; the assay was immunoSEQ multiplex PCR. The V and J calls and clone size are taken from that table; D and trimming were inferred from the DNA. The profile shows about 150,000 clones, about 90% of them singletons. This CDR3 region has 16 residues. Trimming removed 1 base at V and 0 bases at J, with 13 bases between. Per the germline V gene, CDR1 is SGHAT and CDR2 is FQNNGV. V and J are TRBV11-2 and TRBJ2-7; TRBD2 might be the D (5 bases). The sequenced material came from peripheral blood. This sequence originates from a man over 45 with acute or convalescent COVID-19. CDR3: CASSLGSGGPSYEQYF. The CDR3 nucleotides read TGTGCCAGCAGCTTAGGATCAGGAGGTCCCTCCTACGAGCAGTACTTC.